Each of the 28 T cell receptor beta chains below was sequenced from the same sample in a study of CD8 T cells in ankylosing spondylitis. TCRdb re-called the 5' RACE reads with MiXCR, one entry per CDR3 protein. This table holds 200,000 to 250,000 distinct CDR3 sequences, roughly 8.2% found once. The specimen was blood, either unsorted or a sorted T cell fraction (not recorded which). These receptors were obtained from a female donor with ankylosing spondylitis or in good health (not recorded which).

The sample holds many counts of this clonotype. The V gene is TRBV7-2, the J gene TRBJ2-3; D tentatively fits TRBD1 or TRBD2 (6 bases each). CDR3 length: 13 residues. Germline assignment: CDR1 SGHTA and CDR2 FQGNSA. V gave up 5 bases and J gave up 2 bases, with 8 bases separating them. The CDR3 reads CASSGGPTDTQYF. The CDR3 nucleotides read TGTGCCAGCAGCGGGGGGCCCACAGATACGCAGTATTTT.

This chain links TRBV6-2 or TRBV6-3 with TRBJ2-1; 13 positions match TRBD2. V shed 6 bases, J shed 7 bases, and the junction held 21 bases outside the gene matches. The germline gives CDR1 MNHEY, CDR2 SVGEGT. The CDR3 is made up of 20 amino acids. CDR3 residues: CASRFHPGLAGPSSRNEQFF. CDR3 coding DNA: TGTGCCAGCAGATTCCATCCGGGACTAGCGGGGCCCTCATCCAGGAATGAGCAGTTCTTC.

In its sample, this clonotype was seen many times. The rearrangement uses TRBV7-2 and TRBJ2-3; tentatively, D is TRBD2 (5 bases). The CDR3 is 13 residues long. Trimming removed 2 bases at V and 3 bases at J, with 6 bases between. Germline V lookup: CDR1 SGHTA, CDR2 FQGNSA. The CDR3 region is CASSLPGTDTQYF. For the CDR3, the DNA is TGTGCCAGCAGCTTACCGGGGACAGATACGCAGTATTTT.

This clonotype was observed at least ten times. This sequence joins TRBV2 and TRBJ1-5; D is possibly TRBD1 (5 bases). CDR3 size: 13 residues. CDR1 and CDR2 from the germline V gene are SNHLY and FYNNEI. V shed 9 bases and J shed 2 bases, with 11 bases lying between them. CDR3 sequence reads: CASAQDGNQPQHF. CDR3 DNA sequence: TGTGCCAGTGCACAGGACGGCAATCAGCCCCAGCATTTT. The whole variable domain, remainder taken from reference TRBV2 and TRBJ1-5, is EPEVTQTPSHQVTQMGQEVILRCVPISNHLYFYWYRQILGQKVEFLVSFYNNEISEKSEIFDDQFSVERPDGSNFTLKIRSTKLEDSAMYFCASAQDGNQPQHFGDGTRLSIL.

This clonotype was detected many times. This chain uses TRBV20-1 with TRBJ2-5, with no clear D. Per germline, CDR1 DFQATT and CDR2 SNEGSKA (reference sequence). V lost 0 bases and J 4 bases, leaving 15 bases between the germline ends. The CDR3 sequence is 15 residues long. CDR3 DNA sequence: TGCAGTGCTAGAGATGGAAACCGGGTAGGAGAGACCCAGTACTTC. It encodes CSARDGNRVGETQYF.

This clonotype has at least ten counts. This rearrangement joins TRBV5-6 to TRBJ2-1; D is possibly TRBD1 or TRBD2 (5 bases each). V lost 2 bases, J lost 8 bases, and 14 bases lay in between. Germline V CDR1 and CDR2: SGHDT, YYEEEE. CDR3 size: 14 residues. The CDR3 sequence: CASSFVEGLHEQFF. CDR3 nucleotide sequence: TGTGCCAGCAGCTTTGTAGAGGGGTTACATGAGCAGTTCTTC.

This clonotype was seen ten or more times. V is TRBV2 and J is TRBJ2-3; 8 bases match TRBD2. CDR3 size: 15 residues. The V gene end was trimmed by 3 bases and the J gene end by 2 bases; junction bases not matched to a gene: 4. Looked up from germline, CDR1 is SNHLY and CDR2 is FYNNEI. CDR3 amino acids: CASSDGGEATDTQYF. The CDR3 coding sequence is TGTGCCAGCAGTGACGGGGGGGAAGCCACAGATACGCAGTATTTT.

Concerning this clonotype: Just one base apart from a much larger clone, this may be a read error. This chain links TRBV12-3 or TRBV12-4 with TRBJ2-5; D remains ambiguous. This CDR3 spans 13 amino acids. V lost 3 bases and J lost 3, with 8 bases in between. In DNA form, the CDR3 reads TGTGCCAGCAGTTTCGTAGGGAAAGAGACCCAGTACTTC. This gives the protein CASSFVGKETQYF.

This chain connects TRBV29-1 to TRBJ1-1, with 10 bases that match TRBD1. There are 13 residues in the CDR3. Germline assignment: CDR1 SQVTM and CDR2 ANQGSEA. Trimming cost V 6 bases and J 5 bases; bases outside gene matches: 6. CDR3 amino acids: CSVRTGGETEAFF. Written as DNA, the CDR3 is TGCAGCGTAAGGACAGGGGGTGAGACTGAAGCTTTCTTT. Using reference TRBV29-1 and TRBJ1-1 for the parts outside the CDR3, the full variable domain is SAVISQKPSRDICQRGTSLTIQCQVDSQVTMMFWYRQQPGQSLTLIATANQGSEATYESGFVIDKFPISRPNLTFSTLTVSNMSPEDSSIYLCSVRTGGETEAFFGQGTRLTVV.

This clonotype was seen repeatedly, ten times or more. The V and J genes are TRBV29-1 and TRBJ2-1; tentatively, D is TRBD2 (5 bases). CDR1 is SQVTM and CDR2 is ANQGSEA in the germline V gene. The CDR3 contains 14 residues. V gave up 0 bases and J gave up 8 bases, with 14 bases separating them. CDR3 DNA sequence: TGCAGCGTTGAAGATCTTGGACTCTCGGATGAGCAGTTCTTC. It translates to CSVEDLGLSDEQFF.

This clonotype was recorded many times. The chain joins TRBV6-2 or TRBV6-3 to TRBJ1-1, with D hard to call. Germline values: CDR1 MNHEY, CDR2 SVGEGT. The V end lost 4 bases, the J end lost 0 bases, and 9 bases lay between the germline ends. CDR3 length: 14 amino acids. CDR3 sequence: CASSSRRMNTEAFF. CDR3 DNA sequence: TGTGCCAGCAGTTCGCGCAGAATGAACACTGAAGCTTTCTTT.

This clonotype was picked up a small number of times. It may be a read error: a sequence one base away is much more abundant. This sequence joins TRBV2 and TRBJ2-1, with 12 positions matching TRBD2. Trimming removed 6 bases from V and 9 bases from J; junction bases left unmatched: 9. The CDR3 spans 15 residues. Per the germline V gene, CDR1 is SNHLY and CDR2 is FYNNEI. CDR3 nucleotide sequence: TGTGCCAGCAGCCCGGAGGGACTAGCGGGTGCTGAGCAGTTCTTC. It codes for CASSPEGLAGAEQFF.

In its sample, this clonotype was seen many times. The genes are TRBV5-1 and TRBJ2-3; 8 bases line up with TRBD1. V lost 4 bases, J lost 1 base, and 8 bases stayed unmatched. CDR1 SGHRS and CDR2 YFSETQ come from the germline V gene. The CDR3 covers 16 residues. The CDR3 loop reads CASSTGDRIGTDTQYF. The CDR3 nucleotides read TGCGCCAGCAGCACAGGGGACAGGATCGGCACAGATACGCAGTATTTT.

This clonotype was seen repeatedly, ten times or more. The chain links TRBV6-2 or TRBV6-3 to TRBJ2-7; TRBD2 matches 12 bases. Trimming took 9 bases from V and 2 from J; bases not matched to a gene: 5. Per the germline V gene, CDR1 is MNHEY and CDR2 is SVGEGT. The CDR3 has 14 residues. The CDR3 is CASERTSGTYEQYF. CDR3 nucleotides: TGTGCCAGTGAGAGGACTAGCGGGACCTACGAGCAGTACTTC.

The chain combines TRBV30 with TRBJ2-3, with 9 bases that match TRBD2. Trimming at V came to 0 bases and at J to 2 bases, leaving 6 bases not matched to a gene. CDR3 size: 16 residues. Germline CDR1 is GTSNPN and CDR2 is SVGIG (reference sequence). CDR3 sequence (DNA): TGTGCCTGGAGTGTAGTGGGACTAGCAGACACAGATACGCAGTATTTT. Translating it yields CAWSVVGLADTDTQYF. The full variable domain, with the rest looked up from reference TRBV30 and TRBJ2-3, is SQTIHQWPATLVQPVGSPLSLECTVEGTSNPNLYWYRQAAGRGLQLLFYSVGIGQISSEVPQNLSASRPQDRQFILSSKKLLLSDSGFYLCAWSVVGLADTDTQYFGPGTRLTVL.

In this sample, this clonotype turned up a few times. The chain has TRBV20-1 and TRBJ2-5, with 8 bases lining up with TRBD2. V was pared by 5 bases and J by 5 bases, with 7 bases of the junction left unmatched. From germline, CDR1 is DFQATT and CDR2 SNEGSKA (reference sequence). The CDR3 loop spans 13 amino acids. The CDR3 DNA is TGCAGTGCTTCTAAGGGCGGGAGGGAGACCCAGTACTTC. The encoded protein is CSASKGGRETQYF.

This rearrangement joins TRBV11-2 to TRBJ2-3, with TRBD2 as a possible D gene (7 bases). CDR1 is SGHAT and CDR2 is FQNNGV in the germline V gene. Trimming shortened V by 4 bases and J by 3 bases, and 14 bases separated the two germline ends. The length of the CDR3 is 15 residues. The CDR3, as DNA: TGTGCCAGCAGCTCCGGGGGGCTTGGGACAGATACGCAGTATTTT. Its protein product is CASSSGGLGTDTQYF.

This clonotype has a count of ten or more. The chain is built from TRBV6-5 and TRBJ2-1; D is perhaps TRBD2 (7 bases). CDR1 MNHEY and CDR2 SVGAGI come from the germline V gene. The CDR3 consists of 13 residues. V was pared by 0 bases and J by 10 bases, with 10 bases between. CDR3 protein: CASSYSGGGEQFF. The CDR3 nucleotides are TGTGCCAGCAGTTACTCTGGCGGGGGCGAGCAGTTCTTC.

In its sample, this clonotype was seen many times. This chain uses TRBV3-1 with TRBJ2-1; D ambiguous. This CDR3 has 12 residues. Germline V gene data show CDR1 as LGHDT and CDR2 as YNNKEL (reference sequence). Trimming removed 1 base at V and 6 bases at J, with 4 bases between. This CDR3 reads CASSQVANEQFF. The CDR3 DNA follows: TGTGCCAGCAGCCAAGTTGCCAATGAGCAGTTCTTC.

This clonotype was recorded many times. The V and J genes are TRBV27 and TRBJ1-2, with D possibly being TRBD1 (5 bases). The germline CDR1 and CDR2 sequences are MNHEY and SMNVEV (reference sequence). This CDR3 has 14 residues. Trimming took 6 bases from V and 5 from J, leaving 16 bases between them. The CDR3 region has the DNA TGTGCCAGCAGGGGGGGAGACAGCAATTATGGCTACACCTTC. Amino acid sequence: CASRGGDSNYGYTF.

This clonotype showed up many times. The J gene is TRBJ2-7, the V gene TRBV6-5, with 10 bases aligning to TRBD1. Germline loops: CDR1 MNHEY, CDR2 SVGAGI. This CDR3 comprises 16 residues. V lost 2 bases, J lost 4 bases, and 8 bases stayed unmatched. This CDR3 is CASSYGRGDRGYEQYF. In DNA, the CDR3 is TGTGCCAGCAGTTACGGCCGTGGGGACAGGGGTTACGAGCAGTACTTC.

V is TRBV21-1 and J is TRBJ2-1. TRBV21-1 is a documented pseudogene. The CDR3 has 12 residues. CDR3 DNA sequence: TGTGCCAGCAGCAAATTGGGCAATGAGCAGTTCTTC. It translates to CASSKLGNEQFF.

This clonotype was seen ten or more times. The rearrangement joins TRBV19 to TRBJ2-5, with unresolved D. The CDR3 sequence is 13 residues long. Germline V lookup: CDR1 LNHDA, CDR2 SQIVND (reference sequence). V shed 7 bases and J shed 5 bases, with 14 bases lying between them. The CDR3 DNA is TGTGCCAGTACCCCCTCGGTGGGGGAGACCCAGTACTTC. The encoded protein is CASTPSVGETQYF.

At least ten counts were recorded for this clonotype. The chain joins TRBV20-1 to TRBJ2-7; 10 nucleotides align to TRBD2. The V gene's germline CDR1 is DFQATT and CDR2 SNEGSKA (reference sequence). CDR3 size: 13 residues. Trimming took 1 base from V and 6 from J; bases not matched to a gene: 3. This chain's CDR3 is CSARASGRSEQYF. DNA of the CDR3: TGCAGTGCTAGAGCTAGCGGGAGATCCGAGCAGTACTTC.

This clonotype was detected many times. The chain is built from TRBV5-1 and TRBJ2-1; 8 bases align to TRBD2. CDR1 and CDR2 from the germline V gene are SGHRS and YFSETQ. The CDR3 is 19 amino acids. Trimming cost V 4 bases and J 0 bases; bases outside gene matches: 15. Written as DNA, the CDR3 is TGCGCCAGCAGCCCCCGCCCAGGTAGCGGGGTTAGCTCCTACAATGAGCAGTTCTTC. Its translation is CASSPRPGSGVSSYNEQFF.

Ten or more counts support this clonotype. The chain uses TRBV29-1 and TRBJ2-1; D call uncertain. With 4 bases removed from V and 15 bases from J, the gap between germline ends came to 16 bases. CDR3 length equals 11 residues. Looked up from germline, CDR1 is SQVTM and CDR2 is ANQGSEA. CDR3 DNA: TGCAGCGTTGGGTCAGCAAAGTATCTGTTCTTC. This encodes CSVGSAKYLFF.

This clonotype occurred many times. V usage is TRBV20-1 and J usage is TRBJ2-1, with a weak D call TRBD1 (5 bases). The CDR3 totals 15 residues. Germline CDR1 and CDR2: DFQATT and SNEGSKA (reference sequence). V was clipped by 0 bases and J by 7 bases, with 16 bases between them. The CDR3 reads CSARDKLSGWNEQFF. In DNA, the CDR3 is TGCAGTGCTAGAGATAAGTTGTCAGGGTGGAATGAGCAGTTCTTC.

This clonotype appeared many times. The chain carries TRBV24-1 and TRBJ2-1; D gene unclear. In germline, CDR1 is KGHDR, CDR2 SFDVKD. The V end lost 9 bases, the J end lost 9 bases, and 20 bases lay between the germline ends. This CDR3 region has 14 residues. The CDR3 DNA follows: TGTGCCACCCCTGTCGTTCGAGACTCCGGTGAGCAGTTCTTC. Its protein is CATPVVRDSGEQFF.